The 28 T cell receptor beta chains in this list originate from one sample, sequenced in a study of beta chain features in type 1 diabetes. Investigators reverse transcribed all isolated RNA, so they sequenced expressed TCRB transcripts. Here immunoSEQ multiplex PCR was the method, and the copy in TCRdb shows in-frame clones only, minus some. The sample has approximately 110,000 clones; less than 40% are singletons. Sequencing used stem cell memory CD4+ T cells from blood. The receptors were gathered from a woman aged 18-29 years in good health.

In its sample, this clone was seen once. V usage is TRBV28 and J usage is TRBJ2-1; the match to TRBD1 covers 7 bases. The V segment lost 6 bases and the J segment 3 bases; nucleotides outside the gene matches: 2. Per the germline V gene, CDR1 is MDHEN and CDR2 is SYDVKM. The CDR3 totals 13 residues. The CDR3 loop reads CASRRDSYNEQFF. Written as DNA, the CDR3 is TGTGCCAGCAGAAGGGACAGCTACAATGAGCAGTTCTTC.

The rearrangement uses TRBV6-6 and TRBJ2-7, with 8 bases that match TRBD1. The CDR3 runs to 12 residues. V lost 10 bases and J lost 5; bases outside the gene matches: 7. The V gene's germline CDR1 is MNHNY and CDR2 SVGAGI (reference sequence). The CDR3, as DNA: TGTGCCACTCGACAGGGGTTCAACGAGCAGTACTTC. Residues: CATRQGFNEQYF.

V and J are TRBV6-4 and TRBJ2-7; maybe TRBD2 (5 bases). Trimming removed 7 bases from V and 7 bases from J, with 11 bases in between. Germline V lookup: CDR1 MRHNA, CDR2 SNTAGT. The CDR3 consists of 11 residues. CDR3 sequence (DNA): TGTGCCAGCACTAGCACAAGTGAGCAGTACTTC. Its translation is CASTSTSEQYF.

The chain employs TRBV18 and TRBJ2-1; 7 bases are shared with TRBD2. The V gene end was trimmed by 6 bases and the J gene end by 8 bases; junction bases not matched to a gene: 16. Germline V gives CDR1 KGHSH, CDR2 LQKENI. The CDR3 sequence is 16 residues long. This chain's CDR3 is CASSSSGLSSGDEQFF. The CDR3 region has the DNA TGTGCCAGCTCCTCTAGCGGACTTAGCTCCGGCGATGAGCAGTTCTTC.

This sequence joins TRBV9 and TRBJ2-1; 8 bases line up with TRBD2. The CDR3 is made up of 15 amino acids. Looked up from germline, CDR1 is SGDLS and CDR2 is YYNGEE. The V and J ends lost 3 bases and 3 bases, in that order; junction bases with no gene match: 5. The CDR3 is CASSAPGLVYNEQFF. CDR3 bases: TGTGCCAGCAGCGCCCCGGGACTAGTCTACAATGAGCAGTTCTTC.

A few counts support this clone. The gene calls are TRBV5-6 and TRBJ2-1; D is uncertain. CDR1 and CDR2 from the germline V gene are SGHDT and YYEEEE. The CDR3 is made up of 11 amino acids. The V end was cut by 4 bases, the J end by 4 bases, with 3 bases between. The CDR3 DNA is TGTGCCAGCAGCCTATACAATGAGCAGTTCTTC. Residues: CASSLYNEQFF. Variable domain in full (rest from reference TRBV5-6 and TRBJ2-1): DAGVTQSPTHLIKTRGQQVTLRCSPKSGHDTVSWYQQALGQGPQFIFQYYEEEERQRGNFPDRFSGHQFPNYSSELNVNALLLGDSALYLCASSLYNEQFFGPGTRLTVL.

This clone was counted only a few times. The chain employs TRBV29-1 and TRBJ1-1; no reliable D call. With 7 bases removed from V and 1 base from J, the gap between germline ends came to 10 bases. This CDR3 contains 12 residues. Per the germline V gene, CDR1 is SQVTM and CDR2 is ANQGSEA. The CDR3 sequence: CSAWEGNTEAFF. In nucleotides, the CDR3 is TGCAGCGCTTGGGAGGGGAACACTGAAGCTTTCTTT. The whole variable domain, filled in from reference TRBV29-1 and TRBJ1-1, reads SAVISQKPSRDICQRGTSLTIQCQVDSQVTMMFWYRQQPGQSLTLIATANQGSEATYESGFVIDKFPISRPNLTFSTLTVSNMSPEDSSIYLCSAWEGNTEAFFGQGTRLTVV.

The CDR3 DNA sequence: TGTGCCAGCAGCAAAGGACTAGCGGTGAGCACAGATACGCAGTATTTT. Translation gives CASSKGLAVSTDTQYF. The chain joins TRBV21-1 to TRBJ2-3; the tabulated D call, TRBD2, remains unverified against the DNA. TRBV21-1 is classified as a pseudogene. This CDR3 is built from 16 residues.

There are a few counts of this clone. This rearrangement joins TRBV7-3 to TRBJ2-2; TRBD2 matches 10 bases. The CDR3 extends over 15 amino acids. Germline values: CDR1 SGHTA, CDR2 FQGTGA. J was trimmed by 5 bases and V by 2 bases; bases with no gene match: 2. CDR3 amino acids: CASSLVLAGTGELFF. The CDR3 bases are TGTGCCAGCAGCTTAGTACTAGCGGGAACCGGGGAGCTGTTTTTT.

The V gene is TRBV5-1, the J gene TRBJ2-1; D uncertain. Trimming stripped 3 bases from V and 0 bases from J, with 10 bases between. The CDR3 is made up of 15 amino acids. CDR1 and CDR2 (germline): SGHRS, YFSETQ. This CDR3 is CASSSDLSSYNEQFF. The CDR3 coding sequence is TGCGCCAGCAGCTCCGACTTGAGCTCCTACAATGAGCAGTTCTTC. The full variable domain, its missing parts supplied by reference TRBV5-1 and TRBJ2-1, is KAGVTQTPRYLIKTRGQQVTLSCSPISGHRSVSWYQQTPGQGLQFLFEYFSETQRNKGNFPGRFSGRQFSNSRSEMNVSTLELGDSALYLCASSSDLSSYNEQFFGPGTRLTVL.

The chain is built from TRBV7-9 and TRBJ2-7, with 9 bases aligning to TRBD1. The CDR3 extends over 14 amino acids. V trimming: 4 bases; J trimming: 2 bases; junction bases outside the gene matches: 3. Germline V lookup: CDR1 SEHNR, CDR2 FQNEAQ (reference sequence). CDR3 nucleotides: TGTGCCAGCAGCTGGGACAGGGTCACCTACGAGCAGTACTTC. The encoded protein is CASSWDRVTYEQYF.

This chain joins TRBV10-3 and TRBJ1-2, with TRBD1 matching 10 bases. CDR1 is ENHRY, CDR2 SYGVKD, per germline. The CDR3 extends over 16 amino acids. The V gene end was trimmed by 4 bases and the J gene end by 4 bases; junction bases not matched to a gene: 9. CDR3 DNA: TGTGCCATCAGTGGGCCTGGGACAGGGGCTATCTATGGCTACACCTTC. Protein product: CAISGPGTGAIYGYTF.

The V call is TRBV11-2, the J call TRBJ2-1; 10 bases are a match to TRBD2. V lost 1 base, J lost 4 bases, and 7 bases stayed unmatched. CDR1 is SGHAT and CDR2 is FQNNGV in the germline V gene. The CDR3 is 17 amino acids. Here the CDR3 reads CASSLGLGLALYNEQFF. CDR3 sequence (DNA): TGTGCCAGCAGCTTAGGTCTGGGACTAGCGCTTTACAATGAGCAGTTCTTC.

This clone was counted a few times. This sequence joins TRBV7-9 and TRBJ2-7, with 12 bases aligning to TRBD2. The CDR3 length is 15 residues. CDR1 and CDR2 from the germline V gene are SEHNR and FQNEAQ (reference sequence). V was pared by 5 bases and J by 3 bases, with 5 bases of the junction left unmatched. The CDR3 DNA reads TGTGCCAGCAGCACCGCTAGCGGGGGGGACTACGAGCAGTACTTC. As protein: CASSTASGGDYEQYF. Using reference TRBV7-9 and TRBJ2-7 for the parts outside the CDR3, the full variable domain is DTGVSQNPRHKITKRGQNVTFRCDPISEHNRLYWYRQTLGQGPEFLTYFQNEAQLEKSRLLSDRFSAERPKGSFSTLEIQRTEQGDSAMYLCASSTASGGDYEQYFGPGTRLTVT.

The rearrangement uses TRBV7-2 and TRBJ2-3; TRBD2 aligns across 10 bases. Losses at the gene ends were 1 base for V and 4 bases for J; bases not matched to a gene: 5. Germline V gives CDR1 SGHTA, CDR2 FQGNSA. This CDR3 is built from 16 residues. CDR3 sequence (DNA): TGTGCCAGCAGCTTAGGCCTAGCGGGGGTGGCAGATACGCAGTATTTT. Protein: CASSLGLAGVADTQYF.

The table lists this clone with a few counts. The sample has other DNA sequences that encode this CDR3 too. V usage is TRBV4-3 and J usage is TRBJ2-7; D is ambiguous. This CDR3 has 13 amino acids. Trimming took 0 bases from V and 2 from J, leaving 5 bases between them. Per germline, CDR1 LGHNA and CDR2 YSLEER. The CDR3 loop is CASSQDRAYEQYF. The CDR3 DNA sequence: TGCGCCAGCAGCCAAGATCGGGCCTACGAGCAGTACTTC.

The CDR3 coding sequence is TGTGCCAGCAGCCCCCTGACAGGGTCGCGGTACGAGCAGTACTTC. Translated: CASSPLTGSRYEQYF. This chain uses TRBV5-6 with TRBJ2-7; 7 nucleotides agree with TRBD1. CDR3 length equals 15 residues. Germline V CDR1 and CDR2: SGHDT, YYEEEE. Germline trimming cut 4 bases from V and 4 bases from J; bases unmatched to any gene: 11.

This sequence joins TRBV2 and TRBJ2-3, with 13 bases identical to TRBD2. CDR1 SNHLY and CDR2 FYNNEI come from the germline V gene. This CDR3 region has 17 residues. J lost 2 bases, V lost 8 bases, and 10 bases had no gene match. Here the CDR3 DNA reads TGTGCCAGCGGATATGGGGGACTAGCGGGGCTCACAGATACGCAGTATTTT. Translated, it gives CASGYGGLAGLTDTQYF.

This clone was picked up a small number of times. The CDR3 protein is CASSLALAGNRADTQYF. In DNA, the CDR3 is TGCGCCAGCAGCTTGGCCCTAGCGGGCAACCGGGCAGATACGCAGTATTTT. This chain links TRBV5-1 with TRBJ2-3, with 8 positions matching TRBD2. V shed 0 bases, J shed 4 bases, and the junction held 10 bases outside the gene matches. Germline assignment: CDR1 SGHRS and CDR2 YFSETQ. CDR3 length equals 17 residues.

J is TRBJ2-1 and V is TRBV15, with D possibly being TRBD2 (5 bases). In germline, CDR1 is LNHNV, CDR2 YYDKDF (reference sequence). Trimming took off 8 bases at V and 9 bases at J, with 14 bases between the two ends. The CDR3 consists of 12 residues. CDR3 in DNA: TGTGCCACCTCAAGAAGGGCGGGTGAGCAGTTCTTC. This encodes CATSRRAGEQFF.

The chain has TRBV5-5 and TRBJ1-5; D unclear. The ends were cut back, 4 bases at V and 4 bases at J, with 12 bases in the middle. Per the germline V gene, CDR1 is SGHKS and CDR2 is YYEKEE (reference sequence). The CDR3 is made up of 14 amino acids. CDR3 coding DNA: TGTGCCAGCAGCATGATCGCAGTAAATCAGCCCCAGCATTTT. Translated, it gives CASSMIAVNQPQHF.

J is TRBJ2-1 and V is TRBV11-2, with 7 nucleotides matching TRBD2. V was pared by 5 bases and J by 4 bases, with 5 bases of the junction left unmatched. This CDR3 has 14 amino acids. The V gene's germline CDR1 is SGHAT and CDR2 FQNNGV. The CDR3 bases are TGTGCCAGCAGCGTCGGGACTACTTACAATGAGCAGTTCTTC. This encodes CASSVGTTYNEQFF. Full variable domain (outside the CDR3, taken from reference TRBV11-2 and TRBJ2-1): EAGVAQSPRYKIIEKRQSVAFWCNPISGHATLYWYQQILGQGPKLLIQFQNNGVVDDSQLPKDRFSAERLKGVDSTLKIQPAKLEDSAVYLCASSVGTTYNEQFFGPGTRLTVL.

The chain links TRBV6-6 to TRBJ1-1, with TRBD1 as a possible D gene (6 bases). The CDR3 has 15 residues. CDR1 and CDR2 from the germline V gene are MNHNY and SVGAGI (reference sequence). V was pared by 5 bases and J by 0 bases, with 13 bases between. CDR3 region: CASSRSTGMNTEAFF. The CDR3 DNA sequence: TGTGCCAGCAGTAGGTCTACAGGGATGAACACTGAAGCTTTCTTT.

V is TRBV7-3 and J is TRBJ2-7; 12 positions agree with TRBD2. The V and J ends lost 1 base and 4 bases, in that order; junction bases with no gene match: 11. Germline V gives CDR1 SGHTA, CDR2 FQGTGA. This CDR3 spans 18 amino acids. The CDR3: CASSLMPSGRGIRYEQYF. CDR3 DNA: TGTGCCAGCAGCTTAATGCCTAGCGGGAGGGGAATAAGATACGAGCAGTACTTC.

This sequence joins TRBV28 and TRBJ1-2, with 8 bases aligning to TRBD1. CDR3 size: 14 residues. Germline V gene lookup returns CDR1 MDHEN and CDR2 SYDVKM. V trimming: 7 bases; J trimming: 7 bases; junction bases outside the gene matches: 11. The CDR3 sequence: CASNDPTGVVGYTF. The CDR3 coding sequence is TGTGCCAGCAATGACCCGACAGGGGTCGTTGGCTACACCTTC.

This clone occurred a few times. This chain connects TRBV29-1 to TRBJ2-7; D gene unclear. Trimming removed 2 bases from V and 4 bases from J, with 12 bases in between. CDR1 is SQVTM, CDR2 ANQGSEA, per germline. The CDR3 runs to 13 residues. The CDR3 loop reads CSVESALGYEQYF. The DNA for the CDR3 is TGCAGCGTTGAATCCGCCCTAGGATACGAGCAGTACTTC.

The rearrangement links TRBV29-1 to TRBJ2-2, with 8 nucleotides matching TRBD2. The CDR3 contains 14 residues. From germline, CDR1 is SQVTM and CDR2 ANQGSEA. J gave up 5 bases and V 7 bases, and 9 bases lay outside the gene matches. The CDR3 sequence is CSARSSGWTGELFF. The CDR3 DNA reads TGCAGCGCACGGTCTAGCGGGTGGACCGGGGAGCTGTTTTTT.

The chain couples TRBV7-6 to TRBJ2-7; D might be TRBD1 (5 bases). This CDR3 has 16 residues. The germline CDR1 and CDR2 sequences are SGHVS and FNYEAQ. V dropped 4 bases and J dropped 2 bases, with 18 bases sitting between them. DNA of the CDR3: TGTGCCAGCAGCTCTTTCCAGGGAACTCGAGCCTACGAGCAGTACTTC. Translating it yields CASSSFQGTRAYEQYF.